The 26 T cell receptor beta chains given below trace back to one sample, sequenced in a study of post-analysis software for immune sequencing data. No antigens are known for them. Findings and limits, study-wide: A handful of TRBV segments were significantly more frequent in patients than in controls. TRBV5-6, TRBV5-1 and TRBV20-1 were among these segments.

Libraries were made from TCR beta cDNA, and they carried unique molecular identifiers. In TCRdb, the PCR reads were re-called with MiXCR into one record per CDR3 protein. In the table there are roughly 400,000 distinct CDR3 sequences, about 40% of which are singletons. The sample taken for sequencing was blood. Source of these receptors: a girl between 2 and 10 years old with multiple sclerosis.

The chain recombines TRBV12-3 or TRBV12-4 with TRBJ2-1; a weak D match, TRBD2 (5 bases). The CDR3 is 15 residues long. The ends were cut back, 0 bases at V and 3 bases at J, with 9 bases in the middle. The CDR3 DNA sequence: TGTGCCAGCAGTTTAGCGGGAGAGTTCTACAATGAGCAGTTCTTC. Its translation is CASSLAGEFYNEQFF.

The V and J genes are TRBV11-2 and TRBJ2-5; 13 bases map to TRBD2. The DNA end is more similar to TRBJ2-7, so the J call may be wrong. The CDR3 totals 15 residues. Germline values: CDR1 SGHAT, CDR2 FQNNGV. The CDR3 here is CASSTGLAGAREQYF. The CDR3 region has the DNA TGTGCCAGCAGCACTGGACTAGCGGGGGCTCGCGAGCAGTACTTC.

V usage is TRBV5-1 and J usage is TRBJ1-1; D is ambiguous. V was clipped by 4 bases and J by 3 bases, with 19 bases between them. This CDR3 has 16 amino acids. Germline CDR1 is SGHRS and CDR2 is YFSETQ. The CDR3 DNA follows: TGCGCCAGCAGCCCGCCCCTAAGAGAGAGGGACACTGAAGCTTTCTTT. It translates to CASSPPLRERDTEAFF.

This chain connects TRBV6-1 to TRBJ2-5; TRBD1 matches at 9 bases. From germline, CDR1 is MNHNS and CDR2 SASEGT. Losses at the gene ends were 4 bases for V and 5 bases for J; bases not matched to a gene: 8. CDR3 size: 15 residues. The CDR3 here is CASSVGTGMGETQYF. The CDR3 coding sequence is TGTGCCAGCAGTGTCGGGACAGGGATGGGGGAGACCCAGTACTTC.

This sequence joins TRBV28 and TRBJ2-1; TRBD1 matches 7 bases. The ends lost 2 bases at V and 4 bases at J; junction bases unmatched: 5. This CDR3 spans 15 amino acids. Germline V lookup: CDR1 MDHEN, CDR2 SYDVKM. The CDR3 sequence is CASSLSPRGYNEQFF. The CDR3 DNA is TGTGCCAGCAGTTTAAGTCCCAGGGGGTACAATGAGCAGTTCTTC.

The rearrangement joins TRBV5-1 to TRBJ2-3; TRBD2 agrees at 15 bases. The germline V gene encodes CDR1 SGHRS and CDR2 YFSETQ. Germline trimming cut 8 bases from V and 8 bases from J; bases unmatched to any gene: 9. The length of the CDR3 is 15 residues. CDR3 DNA sequence: TGCGCCAGTTCACCAGCGGGACTAGCGGGAGGTACGCAGTATTTT. This encodes CASSPAGLAGGTQYF.

The J gene is TRBJ2-3, the V gene TRBV18, with TRBD1 identical over 9 bases. CDR3 length: 15 amino acids. V was clipped by 6 bases and J by 4 bases; unmatched bases: 8. Germline V lookup: CDR1 KGHSH, CDR2 LQKENI. CDR3 amino acids: CASSRDRAGADTQYF. The CDR3, as DNA: TGTGCCAGCTCCCGGGACAGGGCTGGCGCAGATACGCAGTATTTT.

This clonotype was observed a few times. The chain carries TRBV20-1 and TRBJ2-7; the D gene is possibly TRBD1 (5 bases). The end of the DNA fits TRBJ2-5 better, so the J call may be wrong. CDR3 size: 13 residues. The germline gives CDR1 DFQATT, CDR2 SNEGSKA (reference sequence). CDR3 nucleotide sequence: TGCAGTGCTAGGGGGCAGGGCCAAGAGACCCAGTACTTC. Protein product: CSARGQGQETQYF.

This clonotype was observed a few times. The chain combines TRBV6-6 with TRBJ1-5, with D hard to call. This CDR3 has 14 residues. V was shortened by 2 bases and J by 6 bases, with 11 bases between the two germline ends. Germline loops: CDR1 MNHNY, CDR2 SVGAGI (reference sequence). The CDR3 spells CASSYVVGSQPQHF. The CDR3 nucleotides are TGTGCCAGCAGTTACGTCGTAGGGTCTCAGCCCCAGCATTTT.

This clonotype appeared a few times. This chain joins TRBV20-1 and TRBJ1-2; D call uncertain. The CDR3 covers 11 residues. Germline loops: CDR1 DFQATT, CDR2 SNEGSKA (reference sequence). The CDR3 nucleotides read TGCAGCGTACAACCCAGGAATGGCTACACCTTC. Encoded protein: CSVQPRNGYTF.

As concerns this clonotype: The junction departs from germline at one end; a sequencing error may be responsible. The rearrangement links TRBV7-2 to TRBJ1-1; TRBD1 agrees at 12 bases. The CDR3 has 17 amino acids. Germline CDR1 reads SGHTA; CDR2 reads FQGNSA. The CDR3 is CAGSPTGTGGLGTEAFF. The CDR3 DNA reads TGTGCCGGCAGCCCGACCGGGACAGGGGGCTTGGGCACTGAAGCTTTCTTT.

This clonotype was observed a handful of times. The gene calls are TRBV28 and TRBJ2-1; TRBD1 is a possible D gene (6 bases). The CDR3 has 17 amino acids. Trimming took 3 bases from V and 4 from J, leaving 19 bases between them. Per the germline V gene, CDR1 is MDHEN and CDR2 is SYDVKM. CDR3 residues: CASSFLVFGQGYNEQFF. CDR3 sequence (DNA): TGTGCCAGCAGTTTTCTAGTTTTCGGCCAGGGGTACAATGAGCAGTTCTTC. Variable domain in full (rest from reference TRBV28 and TRBJ2-1): DVKVTQSSRYLVKRTGEKVFLECVQDMDHENMFWYRQDPGLGLRLIYFSYDVKMKEKGDIPEGYSVSREKKERFSLILESASTNQTSMYLCASSFLVFGQGYNEQFFGPGTRLTVL.

The CDR3 DNA follows: TGTGCCAGCAGCCCCATAGTAGGGCATGAAAAACTGTTTTTT. Amino acid sequence: CASSPIVGHEKLFF. The gene calls are TRBV11-2 and TRBJ1-4; no reliable D call. This CDR3 is built from 14 residues. Trimming removed 5 bases from V and 6 bases from J, with 13 bases in between. The V gene's germline CDR1 is SGHAT and CDR2 FQNNGV.

This rearrangement joins TRBV6-5 to TRBJ1-4; 7 bases match TRBD1. Per the germline V gene, CDR1 is MNHEY and CDR2 is SVGAGI. The CDR3 extends over 14 amino acids. After removal of 6 bases from V and 8 bases from J, the junction contained 9 bases not matched to a gene. DNA of the CDR3: TGTGCCAGCAGCTCCTACAGGGGCCGAGAAAAACTGTTTTTT. This gives the protein CASSSYRGREKLFF.

There are a few counts of this clonotype. V usage is TRBV6-2 or TRBV6-3 and J usage is TRBJ2-1; TRBD2 matches 11 bases. This CDR3 spans 15 amino acids. The germline V gene has CDR1 MNHEY and CDR2 SVGEGT. V lost 6 bases, J lost 6 bases, and 7 bases stayed unmatched. The DNA for the CDR3 is TGTGCCAGCAGCCTCAACCTAGCGGGAGGCAATGAGCAGTTCTTC. Its translation is CASSLNLAGGNEQFF.

This clonotype occurred once. The chain couples TRBV7-9 to TRBJ1-1, with a tentative D call TRBD1 (6 bases). This CDR3 comprises 13 residues. The germline V gene encodes CDR1 SEHNR and CDR2 FQNEAQ (reference sequence). The V end lost 4 bases, the J end lost 11 bases, and 17 bases lay between the germline ends. Written as DNA, the CDR3 is TGTGCCAGCAGCTCCGACTCAGGGGATCGGGCTTTCTTT. It yields the protein CASSSDSGDRAFF.

This clonotype appeared a few times. The CDR3 reads CASSPTAGAYNEQFF. CDR3 nucleotide sequence: TGTGCCAGCAGCCCAACAGCGGGGGCCTACAATGAGCAGTTCTTC. The V and J genes are TRBV7-9 and TRBJ2-1; TRBD2 matches 8 bases. J was trimmed by 2 bases and V by 5 bases; bases with no gene match: 5. The length of the CDR3 is 15 residues. Germline loops: CDR1 SEHNR, CDR2 FQNEAQ (reference sequence).

The chain is built from TRBV24-1 and TRBJ2-1; no clear D gene. The CDR3 loop spans 12 amino acids. Germline values: CDR1 KGHDR, CDR2 SFDVKD. V was cut by 5 bases and J by 9 bases, with 10 bases left in between. The CDR3 sequence is CATSVSASEQFF. CDR3 bases: TGTGCCACCAGTGTTTCGGCGTCTGAGCAGTTCTTC.

The CDR3, as DNA: TGTGCCAGCAGTTACGAGGGGAATGAGCAGTTCTTC. This encodes CASSYEGNEQFF. The chain carries TRBV6-5 and TRBJ2-1; D assignment may be TRBD1 or TRBD2 (5 bases each). The V and J ends lost 2 bases and 7 bases respectively, with 6 bases between them. Per the germline V gene, CDR1 is MNHEY and CDR2 is SVGAGI. This CDR3 region has 12 residues.

The J gene is TRBJ2-5, the V gene TRBV11-2; the D call may be TRBD1 or TRBD2 (6 bases each). From germline, CDR1 is SGHAT and CDR2 FQNNGV. The CDR3 is 13 residues long. Deletions cut 5 bases from V and 11 bases from J, with 18 bases between. CDR3: CASSRWRDNEQYF. As DNA, the CDR3 is TGTGCCAGCAGCCGCTGGCGGGACAATGAGCAGTACTTC.

The V gene is TRBV29-1, the J gene TRBJ1-1; possible D gene TRBD1, 6 bases. Germline CDR1 and CDR2: SQVTM and ANQGSEA. Trimming pared 7 bases from V and 0 bases from J, leaving 18 bases between. This CDR3 contains 15 residues. This chain's CDR3 is CSAHGTSTMNTEAFF. DNA for the CDR3: TGCAGCGCCCACGGGACATCCACTATGAACACTGAAGCTTTCTTT.

V and J are TRBV12-3 or TRBV12-4 and TRBJ2-4; 7 nucleotides agree with TRBD1. The DNA end favors TRBJ2-5, so the J call may be wrong. This CDR3 comprises 13 residues. In DNA, the CDR3 is TGTGCCAGCAGTCCCGGGACAGCAGGGACCCAGTACTTC. This gives the protein CASSPGTAGTQYF.

This clonotype was recorded a few times. The CDR3 nucleotides read TGTGCCAGCAGTTCCGCCGGGACAGGAAACTACGAGCAGTACTTC. Its translation is CASSSAGTGNYEQYF. The V and J genes are TRBV6-2 or TRBV6-3 and TRBJ2-7; TRBD1 aligns across 8 bases. Germline-derived CDR1 and CDR2 are MNHEY and SVGEGT. The CDR3 has 15 residues. Losses at the gene ends were 4 bases for V and 3 bases for J; bases not matched to a gene: 8.

With regard to this clonotype: At one end the junction does not follow the germline gene, possibly because of a read error. The chain couples TRBV3-1 to TRBJ2-4; D is ambiguous. The end of the DNA is better explained by TRBJ2-7, so the J call may be wrong. The CDR3 is 13 amino acids. From germline, CDR1 is LGHDT and CDR2 YNNKEL (reference sequence). CDR3 coding DNA: TGTACCAGCAACCACGGGTTGCGTTACGAGCAGTACTTC. This codes for CTSNHGLRYEQYF.

The DNA of the CDR3 is TGTGCCAGCAGTCCCCTGGGGTCTTCGGGAGGCTACACCTTC. Translating it yields CASSPLGSSGGYTF. This sequence joins TRBV12-3 or TRBV12-4 and TRBJ1-2; D is undetermined. This CDR3 contains 14 residues. Trimming took 5 bases from V and 8 from J, leaving 18 bases between them.

The genes are TRBV6-2 or TRBV6-3 and TRBJ1-1, with D unclear. Germline lookup yields CDR1 MNHEY and CDR2 SVGEGT. The CDR3 totals 17 residues. The V end lost 5 bases, the J end lost 2 bases, and 21 bases lay between the germline ends. The CDR3: CASSPRRGSLRNTEAFF. The DNA for the CDR3 is TGTGCCAGCAGTCCTCGTCGGGGATCTCTGCGAAACACTGAAGCTTTCTTT.